This entry describes one T cell receptor beta chain. The antigen is undetermined. This sample stems from a study of T cell responses to AZD1222 COVID-19 vaccine. General study results and limits: Rises in breadth and depth of Spike-specific TCRs came after two AZD1222 doses. Among those given AZD1222, only five or six were seropositive at baseline. The peak T cell response came first, and repertoires were sampled only after it.

Libraries were prepared by immunoSEQ multiplex PCR; TCRdb keeps only in-frame clonotypes and omits some of them. The sample includes approximately 46,000 clones, approximately 80% seen only once; the top ten take roughly 6.6%. The CDR3 covers 14 residues. Trimming cost V 5 bases and J 2 bases; bases outside gene matches: 4. Looked up from germline, CDR1 is MNHEY and CDR2 is SMNVEV (reference sequence). V is TRBV27 and J is TRBJ1-2, with 8 bases fitting TRBD1. The starting material was peripheral blood, obtained on day 0 of AZD1222 vaccination. This receptor was obtained from an adult in good health. The CDR3 here is CASSGRQGNYGYTF. For the CDR3, the DNA is TGTGCCAGCAGTGGAAGACAGGGGAACTATGGCTACACCTTC.